The 31 T cell receptor beta chains given below trace back to one sample, sequenced in a study of beta chain features in type 1 diabetes. The study reverse transcribed the entire isolated RNA, so it sequenced expressed TCRB transcripts. Measured with immunoSEQ multiplex PCR; TCRdb has only the in-frame clones, and not every one. The sample lists about 900,000 clones, roughly a sixth seen once, with around 0.02% in the top ten. Sequences were obtained from naive CD4+ T cells from blood. The receptors originated from a woman aged 18-29 years in good health.

Concerning this clone itself: Within the sample, other DNA sequences also encode this same CDR3. The CDR3 protein is CASSLRTGELFF. Written as DNA, the CDR3 is TGTGCCAGTAGTCTGAGGACCGGGGAGCTGTTTTTT. V gene TRBV19 combines with J gene TRBJ2-2; no clear D. The CDR3 has 12 amino acids. The V gene lost 5 bases and the J gene lost 5 bases, with 6 bases spanning the gap. The V gene's germline CDR1 is LNHDA and CDR2 SQIVND (reference sequence).

This clone was counted a few times. The rearrangement uses TRBV19 and TRBJ2-1, with D perhaps TRBD1 or TRBD2 (6 bases each). V was trimmed by 3 bases and J by 4 bases, leaving 16 bases between them. There are 16 residues in the CDR3. The germline V gene encodes CDR1 LNHDA and CDR2 SQIVND (reference sequence). DNA of the CDR3: TGTGCCAGTAGTATCCTTGGGGGGCGGAGGTACAATGAGCAGTTCTTC. Translated, it gives CASSILGGRRYNEQFF. The complete variable domain, with remaining parts taken from reference TRBV19 and TRBJ2-1, reads DGGITQSPKYLFRKEGQNVTLSCEQNLNHDAMYWYRQDPGQGLRLIYYSQIVNDFQKGDIAEGYSVSREKKESFPLTVTSAQKNPTAFYLCASSILGGRRYNEQFFGPGTRLTVL.

This clone was observed a few times. A junction boundary mismatches the germline segment, possibly from a read error. CDR3: CASSLGQGAYNEQFF. The CDR3 bases are TGTGCCAGCAGTTTAGGACAGGGGGCTTACAATGAGCAGTTCTTC. The chain recombines TRBV7-6 with TRBJ2-1; TRBD1 aligns across 11 bases. Looked up from germline, CDR1 is SGHVS and CDR2 is FNYEAQ. The CDR3 covers 15 residues.

This clone was detected a few times. As DNA, the CDR3 is TGTGCCACCAGCAAACAGGGATCATTGGCCGAGCAGTACTTC. Residues: CATSKQGSLAEQYF. This chain joins TRBV15 and TRBJ2-7; a possible D gene is TRBD1 (6 bases). Between the trimmed V and J ends, which lost 4 bases and 6 bases, there was a span of 16 bases. This CDR3 comprises 14 residues. From germline, CDR1 is LNHNV and CDR2 YYDKDF (reference sequence).

This chain links TRBV5-1 with TRBJ2-5; no clear D gene. CDR3 size: 14 residues. With 2 bases removed from V and 2 bases from J, the gap between germline ends came to 10 bases. CDR1 is SGHRS, CDR2 YFSETQ, per germline. CDR3 in amino acids: CASSFRAAQETQYF. The CDR3 nucleotides are TGCGCCAGCAGCTTTAGGGCGGCGCAAGAGACCCAGTACTTC.

The CDR3: CASSEEGHSGNTIYF. The CDR3 DNA follows: TGTGCCAGCAGTGAAGAGGGACACTCTGGAAACACCATATATTTT. J is TRBJ1-3 and V is TRBV2; TRBD1 is a possible D gene (6 bases). The V and J ends lost 1 base and 0 bases respectively, with 7 bases between them. The CDR3 is 15 amino acids. Germline V gene sequence: CDR1 SNHLY, CDR2 FYNNEI.

The gene calls are TRBV5-1 and TRBJ2-7; D gene unclear. Trimming left V 0 bases short and J 5 bases short, with 12 bases between. CDR1 is SGHRS and CDR2 is YFSETQ in the germline V gene. The CDR3 covers 14 residues. The CDR3 coding sequence is TGCGCCAGCAGCTTGGAAAGACCGGGCCACGAGCAGTACTTC. Translating gives CASSLERPGHEQYF.

J is TRBJ2-1 and V is TRBV6-1, with D perhaps matching TRBD2 (5 bases). This CDR3 contains 14 residues. Trimming took off 6 bases at V and 6 bases at J, with 15 bases between the two ends. The germline gives CDR1 MNHNS, CDR2 SASEGT. The CDR3 loop reads CASRFRGAPNEQFF. The CDR3 DNA reads TGTGCCAGCAGATTTCGGGGAGCCCCCAATGAGCAGTTCTTC.

The CDR3 DNA follows: TGTGCCAGCAGCTTATCGCGGGCCGAGCAGTTCTTC. As protein: CASSLSRAEQFF. The gene calls are TRBV7-2 and TRBJ2-1; the D gene is possibly TRBD2 (5 bases). The CDR3 has 12 amino acids. With 2 bases removed from V and 10 bases from J, the gap between germline ends came to 9 bases. The germline CDR1 and CDR2 sequences are SGHTA and FQGNSA.

This clone showed up just a few times. The V and J genes are TRBV11-2 and TRBJ2-7, with D unresolved. The CDR3 runs 13 residues. Trimming cost V 6 bases and J 0 bases, with 9 bases left between them. Germline V gives CDR1 SGHAT, CDR2 FQNNGV. CDR3 amino acids: CASSSLSSYEQYF. The CDR3 nucleotides read TGTGCCAGCAGTTCACTTAGCTCCTACGAGCAGTACTTC. Combining the CDR3 with reference TRBV11-2 and TRBJ2-7 gives the whole variable domain EAGVAQSPRYKIIEKRQSVAFWCNPISGHATLYWYQQILGQGPKLLIQFQNNGVVDDSQLPKDRFSAERLKGVDSTLKIQPAKLEDSAVYLCASSSLSSYEQYFGPGTRLTVT.

This clone appeared a few times. The V gene is TRBV30, the J gene TRBJ2-1, with D unresolved. The CDR3 sequence is 14 residues long. Germline V lookup: CDR1 GTSNPN, CDR2 SVGIG (reference sequence). Trimming left V 6 bases short and J 3 bases short, with 15 bases between. CDR3 in amino acids: CACSGLGSYNEQFF. The DNA for the CDR3 is TGTGCCTGTTCTGGCTTGGGTAGCTACAATGAGCAGTTCTTC.

V usage is TRBV27 and J usage is TRBJ2-2, with a possible D match to TRBD1 (6 bases). The germline V and J ends were trimmed by 2 bases and 4 bases, with 11 bases remaining between them. CDR1 is MNHEY, CDR2 SMNVEV, per germline (reference sequence). CDR3 size: 15 residues. The CDR3 region is CASSLRGGFTGELFF. The CDR3 bases are TGTGCCAGCAGTTTAAGAGGGGGTTTCACCGGGGAGCTGTTTTTT.

The gene calls are TRBV29-1 and TRBJ1-3, with 8 bases lining up with TRBD1. The germline CDR1 and CDR2 sequences are SQVTM and ANQGSEA. The CDR3 has 13 residues. After removal of 5 bases from V and 2 bases from J, the junction contained 2 bases not matched to a gene. CDR3 nucleotide sequence: TGCAGCGTTCGACAGGGGACTGGAAACACCATATATTTT. Its protein is CSVRQGTGNTIYF. The full variable domain, rest sourced from reference TRBV29-1 and TRBJ1-3, is SAVISQKPSRDICQRGTSLTIQCQVDSQVTMMFWYRQQPGQSLTLIATANQGSEATYESGFVIDKFPISRPNLTFSTLTVSNMSPEDSSIYLCSVRQGTGNTIYFGEGSWLTVV.

The rearrangement uses TRBV15 and TRBJ2-4; D is unresolved. Germline lookup yields CDR1 LNHNV and CDR2 YYDKDF (reference sequence). CDR3 length: 16 residues. V dropped 0 bases and J dropped 3 bases, with 12 bases sitting between them. The CDR3 region is CATSRDLKEDKNIQYF. For the CDR3, the DNA is TGTGCCACCAGCAGAGACCTCAAAGAGGACAAAAACATTCAGTACTTC.

In DNA, the CDR3 is TGCAGCGTTTTGGCTTCTGGCTATGGCTACACCTTC. Amino acid sequence: CSVLASGYGYTF. This chain links TRBV29-1 with TRBJ1-2; D remains ambiguous. Trimming took off 5 bases at V and 4 bases at J, with 11 bases between the two ends. The CDR3 totals 12 residues. The germline V gene has CDR1 SQVTM and CDR2 ANQGSEA.

At least ten counts were recorded for this clone. The rearrangement uses TRBV28 and TRBJ2-4, with D possibly being TRBD2 (5 bases). Per germline, CDR1 MDHEN and CDR2 SYDVKM. The V end lost 8 bases, the J end lost 8 bases, and 7 bases lay between the germline ends. The CDR3 sequence is 10 residues long. CDR3 in DNA: TGTGCCAGCGGGCGGGACATTCAGTACTTC. Protein sequence: CASGRDIQYF. The variable domain in full, completed from reference TRBV28 and TRBJ2-4, reads DVKVTQSSRYLVKRTGEKVFLECVQDMDHENMFWYRQDPGLGLRLIYFSYDVKMKEKGDIPEGYSVSREKKERFSLILESASTNQTSMYLCASGRDIQYFGAGTRLSVL.

This sequence joins TRBV7-2 and TRBJ1-5; 8 bases map to TRBD1. There are 15 residues in the CDR3. The J segment lost 7 bases and the V segment lost 5 bases, leaving 10 bases of the junction unmatched. The V gene's germline CDR1 is SGHTA and CDR2 FQGNSA. The chain's CDR3 is CASSLDRGVRQPQHF. CDR3 nucleotide sequence: TGTGCCAGCAGCCTCGACAGGGGTGTCCGCCAGCCCCAGCATTTT.

The V call is TRBV7-9, the J call TRBJ2-3, with 14 bases identical to TRBD2. The junction had 12 bases not matched to a gene; V was cut back by 0 bases and J by 10 bases. This CDR3 comprises 18 residues. The germline V gene encodes CDR1 SEHNR and CDR2 FQNEAQ (reference sequence). The DNA for the CDR3 is TGTGCCAGCAGCTTAGCAGGGGGGCAGGGACTAGCGGGAGCGGCGCAGTATTTT. It specifies CASSLAGGQGLAGAAQYF.

The chain links TRBV5-1 to TRBJ2-1, with D uncertain. The CDR3 is made up of 13 amino acids. The germline CDR1 and CDR2 sequences are SGHRS and YFSETQ. Trimming removed 4 bases from V and 5 bases from J, with 10 bases in between. CDR3 region: CASSPNRDNEQFF. The CDR3 bases are TGCGCCAGCAGCCCCAATAGAGACAATGAGCAGTTCTTC.

The rearrangement uses TRBV5-1 and TRBJ2-5; possible D gene TRBD1, 6 bases. The germline V gene has CDR1 SGHRS and CDR2 YFSETQ. V lost 2 bases and J lost 2, with 13 bases in between. The CDR3 spans 15 residues. CDR3 in amino acids: CASSLQGSAQETQYF. In nucleotides, the CDR3 is TGCGCCAGCAGCTTACAGGGTTCGGCTCAAGAGACCCAGTACTTC.

This clone was counted a few times. The chain combines TRBV5-4 with TRBJ1-2; weak D call: TRBD1 (5 bases). V dropped 4 bases and J dropped 0 bases, with 13 bases sitting between them. Germline values: CDR1 SGHNT, CDR2 YYREEE (reference sequence). The length of the CDR3 is 15 residues. Here the CDR3 reads CASSPGTDPNYGYTF. CDR3 in DNA: TGTGCCAGCAGCCCCGGGACCGATCCTAACTATGGCTACACCTTC.

Details on this clone: One base away lies a much larger clone, so this may be a sequencing read error. The chain employs TRBV11-2 and TRBJ2-1; D is unclear. CDR1 and CDR2 from the germline V gene are SGHAT and FQNNGV. This CDR3 has 11 residues. V dropped 2 bases and J dropped 8 bases, with 4 bases sitting between them. As DNA, the CDR3 is TGTGCCAGCAGCTTACACGATGAGCAGTTCTTC. The encoded protein is CASSLHDEQFF. Full variable domain (rest looked up from reference TRBV11-2 and TRBJ2-1): EAGVAQSPRYKIIEKRQSVAFWCNPISGHATLYWYQQILGQGPKLLIQFQNNGVVDDSQLPKDRFSAERLKGVDSTLKIQPAKLEDSAVYLCASSLHDEQFFGPGTRLTVL.

In its sample, this clone was seen a few times. This chain uses TRBV14 with TRBJ2-7; 9 bases agree with TRBD2. Germline loops: CDR1 SGHDN, CDR2 FVKESK. After removal of 1 base from V and 6 bases from J, the junction contained 4 bases not matched to a gene. The CDR3 has 14 residues. CDR3 bases: TGTGCCAGCAGCCAAGTAGCGGGAGATGTCGAGCAGTACTTC. Its protein is CASSQVAGDVEQYF.

This clone was observed a handful of times. The chain has TRBV7-9 and TRBJ2-7, with 8 bases that match TRBD2. V was pared by 2 bases and J by 1 base, with 4 bases of the junction left unmatched. CDR1 is SEHNR and CDR2 is FQNEAQ in the germline V gene (reference sequence). The length of the CDR3 is 15 residues. The CDR3 DNA reads TGTGCCAGCAGCTTACCCAGCGGGGGATCCTACGAGCAGTACTTC. Translation gives CASSLPSGGSYEQYF.

This chain joins TRBV2 and TRBJ2-7; TRBD1 aligns across 8 bases. Losses at the gene ends were 5 bases for V and 12 bases for J; bases not matched to a gene: 6. The CDR3 consists of 11 residues. Germline values: CDR1 SNHLY, CDR2 FYNNEI. This CDR3 is CASSPLDRVYF. CDR3 nucleotides: TGTGCCAGCAGTCCGCTGGACAGGGTGTACTTC. Combining the CDR3 with reference TRBV2 and TRBJ2-7 gives the whole variable domain EPEVTQTPSHQVTQMGQEVILRCVPISNHLYFYWYRQILGQKVEFLVSFYNNEISEKSEIFDDQFSVERPDGSNFTLKIRSTKLEDSAMYFCASSPLDRVYFGPGTRLTVT.

The genes are TRBV10-3 and TRBJ1-4; D is perhaps TRBD1 (5 bases). The V gene's germline CDR1 is ENHRY and CDR2 SYGVKD. Trimming took 3 bases from V and 2 from J, leaving 10 bases between them. The CDR3 has 15 residues. The CDR3 bases are TGTGCCATCAGTGAAAGGGGTGGGACTAATGAAAAACTGTTTTTT. It specifies CAISERGGTNEKLFF.

This clone has more than one count but fewer than ten. For the CDR3, the DNA is TGCGCCAGCCCCCTGCGGGACATCCAAGAGACCCAGTACTTC. It translates to CASPLRDIQETQYF. This chain connects TRBV23-1 to TRBJ2-5; the D gene could be TRBD1 or TRBD2 (6 bases each). TRBV23-1 falls under the ORF class, with uncertain function. V lost 8 bases and J 1 base, leaving 14 bases between the germline ends. The CDR3 length is 14 residues.

This clone turned up a few times. The chain couples TRBV28 to TRBJ2-3; 8 positions match TRBD1. With V trimmed by 4 bases and J by 1 base, 4 bases remained unmatched. The germline V gene encodes CDR1 MDHEN and CDR2 SYDVKM. This CDR3 region has 15 residues. The CDR3 bases are TGTGCCAGCAGTTCAACGGGACAGGGCACAGATACGCAGTATTTT. Translation gives CASSSTGQGTDTQYF.

The rearrangement joins TRBV9 to TRBJ2-1; 14 bases match TRBD2. The CDR3 has 16 residues. Unmatched junction bases numbered 3, after V lost 4 bases and J lost 3 bases. Germline V CDR1 and CDR2: SGDLS, YYNGEE. DNA for the CDR3: TGTGCCAGCAGCTTAGGGACTAGCGGGAGCTACAATGAGCAGTTCTTC. Translating gives CASSLGTSGSYNEQFF.

A few counts support this clone. This chain uses TRBV6-6 with TRBJ1-2, with TRBD1 matching 9 bases. The CDR3 has 15 amino acids. The V and J ends lost 3 bases and 6 bases, in that order; junction bases with no gene match: 8. The V gene's germline CDR1 is MNHNY and CDR2 SVGAGI (reference sequence). The CDR3 coding sequence is TGTGCCAGCAGTTATCGGACAGGGGAAGGTAATGGCTACACCTTC. Translated: CASSYRTGEGNGYTF.

The chain carries TRBV10-3 and TRBJ2-1, with TRBD1 as a possible D gene (6 bases). Germline values: CDR1 ENHRY, CDR2 SYGVKD. The CDR3 is 17 amino acids. The germline V and J ends were trimmed by 7 bases and 4 bases, with 23 bases remaining between them. CDR3 sequence (DNA): TGTGCCATCAACAGCAACAGGGTTGTTACTTCTTACAATGAGCAGTTCTTC. Translating it yields CAINSNRVVTSYNEQFF.